The table lists the clone carrying this T cell receptor (beta chain) with many counts. Its antigen remains unknown. This specimen comes from a study of T cell repertoires in cytomegalovirus infection. Study background: Public TCR beta signature analysis indicated the presence of both CMV infection and matching HLA type. Study-wide results and caveats: Across the ex vivo response, the dominant clonotypes were HLA-C-restricted CMV-specific TCR beta clonotypes.

Germline loops: CDR1 SGHVS, CDR2 FQNEAQ. V was trimmed by 6 bases and J by 1 base, leaving 10 bases between them. This CDR3 has 15 amino acids. TCRdb reprocessed the reads with MiXCR, giving one entry per CDR3 protein. Here the sample spans 370,000 or so distinct CDR3 sequences, roughly 36% being singletons. The source material was cultured PBMCs, sampled from culture after CMV antigen stimulation. The V gene is TRBV7-8, the J gene TRBJ2-6; D unclear. This clonotype originated in a human donor in good health (CMV status not recorded). Some clones in this sample may be carry-over from other donors' samples. The CDR3 bases are TGTGCCAGCAGTAAAGGGCAATCTGGGGCCAACGTCCTGACTTTC. It translates to CASSKGQSGANVLTF.